The 15 T cell receptor beta chains below all came from one sample that was sequenced in a study of T cells after yellow fever vaccination. TCRdb reprocessed the 5' RACE reads via MiXCR and lists one record per CDR3 protein. The data hold 620,000 or so distinct CDR3 sequences, with 12% observed a single time. The material sequenced was PBMCs, taken on the day of the yellow fever booster vaccination. Every receptor here comes from a man between 25 and 39 years old who received the YFV17D yellow fever vaccine.

This clonotype came up a few times. The V gene is TRBV28, the J gene TRBJ1-5; 8 positions match TRBD1. Germline V gene lookup returns CDR1 MDHEN and CDR2 SYDVKM. The CDR3 totals 15 residues. V shed 4 bases and J 5 bases; nucleotides not matched to a gene: 7. CDR3 sequence reads: CASSYVGQGHQPQHF. The CDR3 DNA reads as TGTGCCAGCAGTTACGTAGGACAGGGCCATCAGCCCCAGCATTTT.

This clonotype was observed many times. V is TRBV12-3 or TRBV12-4 and J is TRBJ1-2, with 11 bases aligning to TRBD1. CDR3 length equals 12 residues. V lost 8 bases and J lost 7; bases outside the gene matches: 3. CDR3 amino acids: CASGQGASGYTF. Here the CDR3 DNA reads TGTGCCAGCGGACAGGGGGCGTCTGGCTACACCTTC.

This clonotype occurred once. The junction and the germline gene differ at one end; a read error may be behind it. This chain connects TRBV4-3 to TRBJ2-7; TRBD1 might be the D (6 bases). The germline CDR1 and CDR2 sequences are LGHNA and YSLEER. The CDR3 has 15 residues. The CDR3 bases are TGCGCCGGCAGCCAAGGGACACCCGGCTCCTACGAGCAGTACTTC. It translates to CAGSQGTPGSYEQYF.

This clonotype has just a few counts. The chain carries TRBV11-1 and TRBJ2-2; 12 bases match TRBD2. The CDR3 extends over 16 amino acids. In germline, CDR1 is SGHAT, CDR2 FQDESV (reference sequence). The junction had 7 bases not matched to a gene; V was cut back by 5 bases and J by 6 bases. This chain's CDR3 is CASSPRLAGAAGELFF. CDR3 DNA: TGTGCCAGCAGCCCGAGACTAGCGGGAGCTGCCGGGGAGCTGTTTTTT.

In this sample, this clonotype turned up a few times. The gene calls are TRBV6-5 and TRBJ2-3; TRBD1 agrees at 8 bases. Germline V CDR1 and CDR2: MNHEY, SVGAGI. Unmatched junction bases numbered 8, after V lost 1 base and J lost 5 bases. The CDR3 loop spans 16 amino acids. This CDR3 is CASSYLDREEVDTQYF. The CDR3 DNA reads as TGTGCCAGCAGTTACTTGGACAGGGAAGAGGTAGATACGCAGTATTTT.

In its sample, this clonotype was seen a few times. The chain couples TRBV7-6 to TRBJ2-7, with D perhaps being TRBD1 or TRBD2 (6 bases each). Germline V gene data show CDR1 as SGHVS and CDR2 as FNYEAQ. V lost 2 bases and J 5 bases, leaving 16 bases between the germline ends. The CDR3 spans 15 residues. The chain's CDR3 is CASSLMSRGGDEQYF. CDR3 nucleotides: TGTGCCAGCAGCTTAATGTCCAGGGGCGGGGACGAGCAGTACTTC. Using reference TRBV7-6 and TRBJ2-7 for the parts outside the CDR3, the full variable domain is GAGVSQSPRYKVTKRGQDVALRCDPISGHVSLYWYRQALGQGPEFLTYFNYEAQQDKSGLPNDRFSAERPEGSISTLTIQRTEQRDSAMYRCASSLMSRGGDEQYFGPGTRLTVT.

This clonotype was detected only a few times. This chain uses TRBV7-8 with TRBJ2-2, with TRBD1 matching 9 bases. CDR3 length equals 17 residues. The germline V gene has CDR1 SGHVS and CDR2 FQNEAQ. With 4 bases clipped from V and 0 bases from J, the junction kept 6 bases outside the gene matches. Here the CDR3 reads CASSWVTGGSNTGELFF. The CDR3 DNA follows: TGTGCCAGCAGCTGGGTAACAGGGGGCTCGAACACCGGGGAGCTGTTTTTT.

The chain carries TRBV5-4 and TRBJ2-3, with unresolved D. CDR1 and CDR2 from the germline V gene are SGHNT and YYREEE (reference sequence). V was pared by 0 bases and J by 0 bases, with 8 bases between. There are 15 residues in the CDR3. CDR3 DNA: TGTGCCAGCAGCTTGGAAGGTCCTAGCACAGATACGCAGTATTTT. Translated: CASSLEGPSTDTQYF.

This clonotype has a handful of counts. The chain uses TRBV5-1 and TRBJ2-1; possible D gene TRBD1, 6 bases. V was shortened by 0 bases and J by 7 bases, with 8 bases between the two germline ends. CDR1 is SGHRS and CDR2 is YFSETQ in the germline V gene. The length of the CDR3 is 13 residues. In DNA, the CDR3 is TGCGCCAGCAGCTTGGGACAGGCTAATGAGCAGTTCTTC. It is translated as CASSLGQANEQFF.

This clonotype turned up a few times. The chain couples TRBV12-3 or TRBV12-4 to TRBJ2-7, with no clear D. This CDR3 has 13 amino acids. The V and J ends lost 0 bases and 5 bases respectively, with 8 bases between them. CDR3 amino acids: CASSLATSHEQYF. The CDR3 DNA sequence: TGTGCCAGCAGTTTAGCGACAAGCCACGAGCAGTACTTC.

This clonotype has only a few counts. The chain's CDR3 is CSVEDQGPDTQYF. The CDR3 coding sequence is TGCAGCGTTGAAGATCAGGGACCCGATACGCAGTATTTT. The chain employs TRBV29-1 and TRBJ2-3; D possibly uses TRBD1 or TRBD2 (5 bases each). V was cut by 0 bases and J by 6 bases, with 10 bases left in between. CDR3 length: 13 residues. Germline V lookup: CDR1 SQVTM, CDR2 ANQGSEA.

This chain links TRBV5-6 with TRBJ2-7, with D perhaps given as TRBD1 or TRBD2 (5 bases each). The CDR3 covers 15 residues. V lost 2 bases and J lost 4, with 16 bases in between. In germline, CDR1 is SGHDT, CDR2 YYEEEE. The CDR3 is CASSFPGTAKYEQYF. DNA for the CDR3: TGTGCCAGCAGCTTTCCAGGGACGGCGAAATACGAGCAGTACTTC.

This clonotype was seen only a few times. The chain has TRBV7-9 and TRBJ1-5; no clear D gene. Trimming removed 2 bases at V and 6 bases at J, with 8 bases between. The CDR3 extends over 13 amino acids. Germline assignment: CDR1 SEHNR and CDR2 FQNEAQ (reference sequence). The CDR3, as DNA: TGTGCCAGCAGCTTAAGAGAGGGTCAGCCCCAGCATTTT. This gives the protein CASSLREGQPQHF.

This clonotype has more than one count but fewer than ten. V is TRBV6-5 and J is TRBJ2-2; D is unresolved. CDR1 is MNHEY, CDR2 SVGAGI, per germline. The CDR3 is made up of 15 amino acids. V lost 0 bases and J lost 1, with 6 bases in between. The CDR3 DNA follows: TGTGCCAGCAGTTACTCGATTGGGAACACCGGGGAGCTGTTTTTT. Protein sequence: CASSYSIGNTGELFF.

V and J are TRBV5-1 and TRBJ2-2; possibly TRBD2 for D (5 bases). V lost 4 bases and J lost 0, with 13 bases in between. From germline, CDR1 is SGHRS and CDR2 YFSETQ. This CDR3 contains 16 residues. CDR3 residues: CASSPRTVTNTGELFF. The DNA of the CDR3 is TGCGCCAGCAGCCCCCGGACTGTAACGAACACCGGGGAGCTGTTTTTT.